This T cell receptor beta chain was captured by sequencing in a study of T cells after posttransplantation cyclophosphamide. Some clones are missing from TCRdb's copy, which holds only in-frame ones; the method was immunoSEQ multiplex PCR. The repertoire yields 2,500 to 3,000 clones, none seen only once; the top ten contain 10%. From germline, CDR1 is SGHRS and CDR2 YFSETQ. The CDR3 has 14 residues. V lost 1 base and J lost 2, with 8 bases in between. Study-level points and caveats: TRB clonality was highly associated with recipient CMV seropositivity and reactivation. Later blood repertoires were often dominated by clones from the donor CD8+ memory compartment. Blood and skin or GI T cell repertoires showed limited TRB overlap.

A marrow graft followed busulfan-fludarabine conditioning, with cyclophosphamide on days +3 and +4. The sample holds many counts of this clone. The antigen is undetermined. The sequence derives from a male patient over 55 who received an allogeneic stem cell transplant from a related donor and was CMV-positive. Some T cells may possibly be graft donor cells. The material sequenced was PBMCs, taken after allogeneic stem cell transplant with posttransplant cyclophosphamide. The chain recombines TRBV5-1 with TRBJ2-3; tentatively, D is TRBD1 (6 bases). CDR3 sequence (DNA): TGCGCCAGCAGCTTGTCAGGGGTCACAGATACGCAGTATTTT. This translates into CASSLSGVTDTQYF.